A single sample gave rise to the 26 T cell receptor beta chains below, sequenced in a study of cytomegalovirus exposure and HLA in healthy donors (dated by TCRdb to about 2017). Library prep was done by the immunoSEQ multiplex PCR assay. For the multiplex PCR, a mixture combining 60 forward primers for TCR Vbeta segments and 13 reverse primers for TCR Jbeta segments was used. TCRdb retrieved this table from immuneACCESS and kept in-frame rearrangements only. Not all clones are present; in checked studies, unresolved V genes account for under half, and no reason is known for the remainder. Across this sample there are about 160,000 clones, with around 86% seen only once. The ten largest clones take up more than 0.9% of the sample. Material for sequencing was PBMCs. Source of these receptors: a girl aged 2-10 years in good health and CMV-seropositive.

Of note for this clone: At the DNA level, this CDR3 is encoded by other sequences in the same sample as well. The chain couples TRBV6-4 to TRBJ2-3; 8 nucleotides line up with TRBD2. CDR3 size: 15 residues. V gave up 3 bases and J gave up 1 base; unmatched junction bases: 3. Germline V CDR1 and CDR2: MRHNA, SNTAGT. In DNA form, the CDR3 reads TGTGCCAGCAGTGAAGGAGCGGGGGGCACAGATACGCAGTATTTT. It yields the protein CASSEGAGGTDTQYF.

V usage is TRBV10-3 and J usage is TRBJ1-5; possible D gene TRBD1, 5 bases. V was cut by 6 bases and J by 5 bases, with 14 bases left in between. CDR1 is ENHRY, CDR2 SYGVKD, per germline. This CDR3 comprises 14 residues. CDR3 region: CAISYAGRYQPQHF. The CDR3 DNA is TGTGCCATCAGCTACGCAGGGCGGTATCAGCCCCAGCATTTT.

This clone was recorded once. The rearrangement joins TRBV7-2 to TRBJ1-1, with TRBD1 as a possible D gene (6 bases). The CDR3 runs to 13 residues. The V and J ends lost 4 bases and 7 bases respectively, with 13 bases between them. Germline CDR1 and CDR2: SGHTA and FQGNSA. The CDR3 here is CASSSRQEIEAFF. CDR3 in DNA: TGTGCCAGCAGCTCCCGACAGGAGATTGAAGCTTTCTTT.

The chain has TRBV9 and TRBJ2-7, with 7 positions matching TRBD1. Germline V lookup: CDR1 SGDLS, CDR2 YYNGEE. The CDR3 is made up of 16 amino acids. V was clipped by 3 bases and J by 4 bases; unmatched bases: 13. CDR3 sequence (DNA): TGTGCCAGCAGCGCAGGGGGAAGGGGGCTTCTGTACGAGCAGTACTTC. Encoded protein: CASSAGGRGLLYEQYF.

This clone was detected only a few times. CDR3 DNA sequence: TGCGCCAGCAGTGAACGTAGCGGCTCCTACAATGAGCAGTTCTTC. Its translation is CASSERSGSYNEQFF. This chain links TRBV10-1 with TRBJ2-1; perhaps TRBD2 as D (6 bases). The CDR3 loop spans 15 amino acids. V gave up 3 bases and J gave up 0 bases, with 9 bases separating them. Germline CDR1 reads WNHNN; CDR2 reads SYGVQD (reference sequence).

The V and J genes are TRBV28 and TRBJ2-7; D is perhaps TRBD1 (5 bases). Looked up from germline, CDR1 is MDHEN and CDR2 is SYDVKM. This CDR3 has 14 amino acids. Trimming stripped 7 bases from V and 0 bases from J, with 13 bases between. This CDR3 reads CASTYRGISYEQYF. CDR3 nucleotides: TGTGCCAGCACCTATAGGGGCATCTCCTACGAGCAGTACTTC.

This clone was recorded once. CDR3 coding DNA: TGTGCCAGCAGCTTAGAATCTGTGGACAGGGGATCGGTGTTCACTGAAGCTTTCTTT. It is translated as CASSLESVDRGSVFTEAFF. The rearrangement joins TRBV7-2 to TRBJ1-1; TRBD1 matches at 9 bases. Germline-derived CDR1 and CDR2 are SGHTA and FQGNSA. The CDR3 sequence is 19 residues long. V shed 1 base and J 4 bases; nucleotides not matched to a gene: 16.

The chain is built from TRBV6-1 and TRBJ1-5; TRBD1 aligns across 9 bases. The germline CDR1 and CDR2 sequences are MNHNS and SASEGT. The V and J ends lost 6 bases and 4 bases, in that order; junction bases with no gene match: 7. The CDR3 totals 15 residues. CDR3 DNA sequence: TGTGCCAGCAGGGATACCGGGACAGGGAATCAGCCCCAGCATTTT. Its translation: CASRDTGTGNQPQHF.

The chain recombines TRBV15 with TRBJ1-4; D is perhaps TRBD1 (6 bases). Germline V CDR1 and CDR2: LNHNV, YYDKDF (reference sequence). The CDR3 extends over 18 amino acids. The germline V and J ends were trimmed by 0 bases and 8 bases, with 22 bases remaining between them. The CDR3 sequence is CATSREKGGRRIEEKLFF. The CDR3 DNA follows: TGTGCCACCAGCAGAGAAAAAGGGGGAAGGAGAATCGAAGAAAAACTGTTTTTT. The full variable domain, rest sourced from reference TRBV15 and TRBJ1-4, is DAMVIQNPRYQVTQFGKPVTLSCSQTLNHNVMYWYQQKSSQAPKLLFHYYDKDFNNEADTPDNFQSRRPNTSFCFLDIRSPGLGDTAMYLCATSREKGGRRIEEKLFFGSGTQLSVL.

The chain has TRBV30 and TRBJ1-1, with D unresolved. The CDR3 is made up of 13 amino acids. Looked up from germline, CDR1 is GTSNPN and CDR2 is SVGIG (reference sequence). V was clipped by 2 bases and J by 7 bases, with 14 bases between them. The CDR3 protein is CAWSPGLSNEAFF. Here the CDR3 DNA reads TGTGCCTGGAGTCCGGGTCTGTCGAATGAAGCTTTCTTT. The whole variable domain, filled in from reference TRBV30 and TRBJ1-1, reads SQTIHQWPATLVQPVGSPLSLECTVEGTSNPNLYWYRQAAGRGLQLLFYSVGIGQISSEVPQNLSASRPQDRQFILSSKKLLLSDSGFYLCAWSPGLSNEAFFGQGTRLTVV.

This rearrangement joins TRBV28 to TRBJ1-4, with TRBD1 as a possible D gene (5 bases). Trimming took 7 bases from V and 0 from J, leaving 24 bases between them. Germline V lookup: CDR1 MDHEN, CDR2 SYDVKM. This CDR3 region has 19 residues. The CDR3 loop reads CASNFPPVGRDSTNEKLFF. The CDR3 DNA reads as TGTGCCAGCAATTTTCCTCCCGTCGGCAGGGATTCAACTAATGAAAAACTGTTTTTT.

This clone occurred a few times. V and J are TRBV28 and TRBJ2-5; 8 positions match TRBD1. Per the germline V gene, CDR1 is MDHEN and CDR2 is SYDVKM. V lost 5 bases to trimming and J lost 5 bases; unmatched junction nucleotides: 13. CDR3 length: 16 residues. The CDR3 region has the DNA TGTGCCAGCAGTCCAAGGACAGGGTTGGGCTTCGAGACCCAGTACTTC. Amino acid sequence: CASSPRTGLGFETQYF.

The chain is built from TRBV5-1 and TRBJ1-3; no definite D call. Trimming removed 4 bases from V and 3 bases from J, with 5 bases in between. Germline V gives CDR1 SGHRS, CDR2 YFSETQ. There are 12 residues in the CDR3. The CDR3 DNA follows: TGCGCCAGCAGCCCAGATGGAAACACCATATATTTT. Amino acid sequence: CASSPDGNTIYF. The full variable domain, completed using reference TRBV5-1 and TRBJ1-3, is KAGVTQTPRYLIKTRGQQVTLSCSPISGHRSVSWYQQTPGQGLQFLFEYFSETQRNKGNFPGRFSGRQFSNSRSEMNVSTLELGDSALYLCASSPDGNTIYFGEGSWLTVV.

This clone was seen more than once but under ten times. The rearrangement uses TRBV15 and TRBJ2-5; TRBD1 matches at 9 bases. Germline assignment: CDR1 LNHNV and CDR2 YYDKDF (reference sequence). The CDR3 consists of 15 residues. The J segment lost 4 bases and the V segment lost 0 bases, leaving 3 bases of the junction unmatched. CDR3 nucleotide sequence: TGTGCCACCAGCAGAGACACAGGGGGCGCAGAGACCCAGTACTTC. Protein product: CATSRDTGGAETQYF.

In this sample, this clone turned up a few times. J is TRBJ1-5 and V is TRBV28, with D unclear. This CDR3 is built from 15 residues. Germline V CDR1 and CDR2: MDHEN, SYDVKM. The germline V and J ends were trimmed by 3 bases and 0 bases, with 9 bases remaining between them. The CDR3 loop is CASSFLARSNQPQHF. In nucleotides, the CDR3 is TGTGCCAGCAGTTTTTTGGCCCGTAGCAATCAGCCCCAGCATTTT.

This chain joins TRBV4-1 and TRBJ2-3; D gene uncertain. V was pared by 1 base and J by 2 bases, with 13 bases between. From germline, CDR1 is MGHRA and CDR2 YSYEKL. The CDR3 covers 16 residues. The CDR3 DNA sequence: TGCGCCAGCAGCCAAGGTCTCTACAGAATCACAGATACGCAGTATTTT. This codes for CASSQGLYRITDTQYF.

The V call is TRBV30, the J call TRBJ1-1, with unresolved D. V was pared by 2 bases and J by 0 bases, with 7 bases between. The CDR3 loop spans 13 amino acids. Germline V gene data show CDR1 as GTSNPN and CDR2 as SVGIG (reference sequence). CDR3 bases: TGTGCCTGGAGTCAGATGGTGAACACTGAAGCTTTCTTT. Amino acid sequence: CAWSQMVNTEAFF.

The table lists this clone with a few counts. The sample has other DNA sequences that encode this CDR3 too. V is TRBV7-9 and J is TRBJ1-5; maybe TRBD1 (5 bases). V lost 3 bases, J lost 7 bases, and 13 bases lay in between. Germline V gene data show CDR1 as SEHNR and CDR2 as FQNEAQ (reference sequence). The CDR3 covers 14 residues. The CDR3 spells CASSFFGGDQPQHF. The CDR3, as DNA: TGTGCCAGCAGCTTTTTTGGAGGGGACCAGCCCCAGCATTTT.

The rearrangement uses TRBV7-9 and TRBJ1-5, with D perhaps TRBD1 (5 bases). CDR1 is SEHNR and CDR2 is FQNEAQ in the germline V gene (reference sequence). The CDR3 is 15 residues long. The V gene lost 1 base and the J gene lost 7 bases, with 14 bases spanning the gap. The DNA for the CDR3 is TGTGCCAGCAGCTTAGGGGGCCTGCGGGAGCAGCCCCAGCATTTT. This translates into CASSLGGLREQPQHF.

The chain employs TRBV5-8 and TRBJ1-1; 8 positions agree with TRBD1. This CDR3 spans 16 amino acids. With V trimmed by 0 bases and J by 3 bases, 7 bases remained unmatched. Germline loops: CDR1 SGHTS, CDR2 YDEGEE. DNA for the CDR3: TGTGCCAGCAGCTTGGATCTCAGGGGGCGGGACACTGAAGCTTTCTTT. As protein: CASSLDLRGRDTEAFF.

Concerning this clone: The same CDR3 also results from other DNA sequences found in this sample. The chain joins TRBV6-1 to TRBJ2-7; 8 bases fit TRBD1. The length of the CDR3 is 15 residues. CDR1 and CDR2 from the germline V gene are MNHNS and SASEGT. The J segment lost 0 bases and the V segment lost 6 bases, leaving 7 bases of the junction unmatched. The CDR3 DNA is TGTGCCAGCAGCGAGGAGGGGACAGGCTCCTACGAGCAGTACTTC. This gives the protein CASSEEGTGSYEQYF.

V is TRBV7-9 and J is TRBJ2-7, with a possible D match to TRBD1 (5 bases). This CDR3 contains 13 residues. V shed 1 base and J shed 5 bases, with 9 bases lying between them. From germline, CDR1 is SEHNR and CDR2 FQNEAQ (reference sequence). In nucleotides, the CDR3 is TGTGCCAGCAGCTTAGAGGGGTATCACGAGCAGTACTTC. This sequence encodes CASSLEGYHEQYF.

The gene calls are TRBV19 and TRBJ1-1; D perhaps matches TRBD1 (6 bases). From germline, CDR1 is LNHDA and CDR2 SQIVND (reference sequence). This CDR3 has 17 residues. Trimming took off 4 bases at V and 4 bases at J, with 22 bases between the two ends. The CDR3 nucleotides read TGTGCCAGTAGTACCTGGACAGTTGGGAGGGTGAGCACTGAAGCTTTCTTT. Encoded protein: CASSTWTVGRVSTEAFF.

This clone was seen a single time. The chain joins TRBV27 to TRBJ2-7; TRBD2 matches at 8 bases. V lost 5 bases and J lost 5; bases outside the gene matches: 14. CDR3 length equals 16 residues. CDR1 and CDR2 from the germline V gene are MNHEY and SMNVEV (reference sequence). CDR3 residues: CASSELAGGGVDEQYF. In DNA, the CDR3 is TGTGCCAGCAGTGAATTGGCGGGGGGCGGCGTCGACGAGCAGTACTTC.

V and J are TRBV28 and TRBJ1-5, with 10 positions matching TRBD1. The V gene's germline CDR1 is MDHEN and CDR2 SYDVKM. V gave up 3 bases and J gave up 3 bases; unmatched junction bases: 17. The CDR3 sequence is 20 residues long. The DNA for the CDR3 is TGTGCCAGCAGTTTCACCCGGGACAGGGGTTTAATCACTATCAATCAGCCCCAGCATTTT. Translation: CASSFTRDRGLITINQPQHF.

The rearrangement joins TRBV28 to TRBJ1-5, with D hard to call. V was cut by 3 bases and J by 6 bases, with 9 bases left in between. Germline assignment: CDR1 MDHEN and CDR2 SYDVKM. The CDR3 has 13 amino acids. The CDR3 spells CASSFSVTQPQHF. For the CDR3, the DNA is TGTGCCAGCAGTTTTAGTGTCACTCAGCCCCAGCATTTT.